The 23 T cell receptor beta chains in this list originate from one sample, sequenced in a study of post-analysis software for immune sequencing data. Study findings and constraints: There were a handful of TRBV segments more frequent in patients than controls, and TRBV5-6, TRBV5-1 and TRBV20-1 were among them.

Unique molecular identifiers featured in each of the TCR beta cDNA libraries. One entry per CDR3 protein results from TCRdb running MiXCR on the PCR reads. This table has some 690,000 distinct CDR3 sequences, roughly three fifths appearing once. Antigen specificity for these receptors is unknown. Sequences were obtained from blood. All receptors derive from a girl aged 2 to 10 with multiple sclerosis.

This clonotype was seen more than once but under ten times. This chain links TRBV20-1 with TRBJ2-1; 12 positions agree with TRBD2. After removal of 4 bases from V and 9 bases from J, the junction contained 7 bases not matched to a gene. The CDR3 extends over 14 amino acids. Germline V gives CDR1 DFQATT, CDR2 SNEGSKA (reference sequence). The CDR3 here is CSATQTSGRLEQFF. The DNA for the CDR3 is TGCAGTGCTACCCAGACTAGCGGGAGACTTGAGCAGTTCTTC.

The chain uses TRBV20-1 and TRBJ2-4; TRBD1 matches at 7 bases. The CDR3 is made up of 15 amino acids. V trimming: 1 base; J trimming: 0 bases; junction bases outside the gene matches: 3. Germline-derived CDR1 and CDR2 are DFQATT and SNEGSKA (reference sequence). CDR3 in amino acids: CSARVAGGAKNIQYF. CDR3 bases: TGCAGTGCTAGAGTGGCAGGGGGAGCCAAAAACATTCAGTACTTC.

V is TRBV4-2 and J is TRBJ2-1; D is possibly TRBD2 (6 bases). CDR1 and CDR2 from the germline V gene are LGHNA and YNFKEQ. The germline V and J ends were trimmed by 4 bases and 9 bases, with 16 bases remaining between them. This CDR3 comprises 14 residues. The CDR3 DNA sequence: TGTGCCAGCAGCCCGCGACTAGTGGGGTCTGAGCAGTTCTTC. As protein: CASSPRLVGSEQFF.

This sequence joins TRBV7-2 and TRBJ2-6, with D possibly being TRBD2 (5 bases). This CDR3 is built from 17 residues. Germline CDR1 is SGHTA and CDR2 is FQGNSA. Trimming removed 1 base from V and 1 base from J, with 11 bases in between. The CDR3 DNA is TGTGCCAGCAGCTTAGGAATCACGGGGTCTGGGGCCAACGTCCTGACTTTC. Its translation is CASSLGITGSGANVLTF.

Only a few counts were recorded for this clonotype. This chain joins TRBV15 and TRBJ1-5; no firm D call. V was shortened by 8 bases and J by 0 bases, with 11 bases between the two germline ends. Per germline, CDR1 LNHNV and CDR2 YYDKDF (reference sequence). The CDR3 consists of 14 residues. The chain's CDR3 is CATRPFHSNQPQHF. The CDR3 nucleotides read TGTGCCACCCGGCCATTTCATAGCAATCAGCCCCAGCATTTT.

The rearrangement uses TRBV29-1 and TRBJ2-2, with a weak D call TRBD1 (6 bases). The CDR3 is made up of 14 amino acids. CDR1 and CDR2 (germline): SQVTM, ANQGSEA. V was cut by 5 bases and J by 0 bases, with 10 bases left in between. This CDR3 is CSVFGTPNTGELFF. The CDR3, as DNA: TGCAGCGTTTTTGGGACACCGAACACCGGGGAGCTGTTTTTT.

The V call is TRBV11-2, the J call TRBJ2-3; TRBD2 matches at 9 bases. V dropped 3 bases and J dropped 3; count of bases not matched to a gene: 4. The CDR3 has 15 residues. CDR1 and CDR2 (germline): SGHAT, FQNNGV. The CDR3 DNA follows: TGTGCCAGCAGCTTTGCTAGCGGGACTACAGATACGCAGTATTTT. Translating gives CASSFASGTTDTQYF. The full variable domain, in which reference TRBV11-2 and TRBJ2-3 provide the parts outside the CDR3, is EAGVAQSPRYKIIEKRQSVAFWCNPISGHATLYWYQQILGQGPKLLIQFQNNGVVDDSQLPKDRFSAERLKGVDSTLKIQPAKLEDSAVYLCASSFASGTTDTQYFGPGTRLTVL.

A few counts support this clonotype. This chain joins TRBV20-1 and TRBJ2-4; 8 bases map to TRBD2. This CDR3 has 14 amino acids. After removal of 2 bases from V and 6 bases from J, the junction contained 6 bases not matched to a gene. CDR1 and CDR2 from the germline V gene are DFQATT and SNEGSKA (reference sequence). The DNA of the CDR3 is TGCAGTGCTAGACCGGGACTAGATTCAAACATTCAGTACTTC. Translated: CSARPGLDSNIQYF.

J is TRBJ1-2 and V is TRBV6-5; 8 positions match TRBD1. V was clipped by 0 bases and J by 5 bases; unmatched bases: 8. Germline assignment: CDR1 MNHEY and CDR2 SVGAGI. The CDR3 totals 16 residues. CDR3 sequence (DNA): TGTGCCAGCAGTTACTCGCGCGCAGGGGGCAATTATGGCTACACCTTC. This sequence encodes CASSYSRAGGNYGYTF.

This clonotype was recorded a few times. The CDR3 reads CASSERKGTDYEQYF. CDR3 in DNA: TGTGCCAGCAGCGAACGCAAAGGGACGGACTACGAGCAGTACTTC. The genes are TRBV6-2 or TRBV6-3 and TRBJ2-7; D tentatively fits TRBD1 or TRBD2 (5 bases each). The V and J ends lost 6 bases and 3 bases respectively, with 18 bases between them. This CDR3 is 15 amino acids long. Germline V gene sequence: CDR1 MNHEY, CDR2 SVGEGT.

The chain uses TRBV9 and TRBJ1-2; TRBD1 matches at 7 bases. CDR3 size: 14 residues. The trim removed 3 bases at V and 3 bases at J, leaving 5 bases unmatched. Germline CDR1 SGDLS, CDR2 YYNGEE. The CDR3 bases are TGTGCCAGCAGCGGCCAGGGGGGAGACTATGGCTACACCTTC. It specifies CASSGQGGDYGYTF.

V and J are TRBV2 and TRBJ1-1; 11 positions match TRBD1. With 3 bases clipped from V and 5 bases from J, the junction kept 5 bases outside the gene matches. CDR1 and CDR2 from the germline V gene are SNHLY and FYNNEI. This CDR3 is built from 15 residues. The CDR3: CASSDLGQGGTEAFF. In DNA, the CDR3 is TGTGCCAGCAGTGATCTGGGACAGGGGGGTACTGAAGCTTTCTTT. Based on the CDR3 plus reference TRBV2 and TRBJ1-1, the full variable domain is EPEVTQTPSHQVTQMGQEVILRCVPISNHLYFYWYRQILGQKVEFLVSFYNNEISEKSEIFDDQFSVERPDGSNFTLKIRSTKLEDSAMYFCASSDLGQGGTEAFFGQGTRLTVV.

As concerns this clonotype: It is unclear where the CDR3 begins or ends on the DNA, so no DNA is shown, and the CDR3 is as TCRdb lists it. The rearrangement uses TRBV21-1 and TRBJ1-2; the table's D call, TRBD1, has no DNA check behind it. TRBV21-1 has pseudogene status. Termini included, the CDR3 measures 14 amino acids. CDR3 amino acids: CASSKVGGGASYTF.

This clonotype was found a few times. The CDR3 is CASSQVPVQGYYGYTF. CDR3 in DNA: TGCGCCAGCAGCCAAGTCCCGGTACAGGGGTACTATGGCTACACCTTC. V and J are TRBV4-3 and TRBJ1-2, with 7 positions matching TRBD1. The germline V gene encodes CDR1 LGHNA and CDR2 YSLEER. The length of the CDR3 is 16 residues. V lost 1 base, J lost 3 bases, and 8 bases stayed unmatched.

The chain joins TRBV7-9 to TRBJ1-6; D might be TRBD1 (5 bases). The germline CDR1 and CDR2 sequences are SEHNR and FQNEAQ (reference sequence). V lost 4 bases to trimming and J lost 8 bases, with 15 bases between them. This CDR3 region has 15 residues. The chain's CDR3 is CASSSPRGDYSPLHF. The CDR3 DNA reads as TGTGCCAGCAGCTCCCCCCGGGGCGATTATTCACCCCTCCACTTT.

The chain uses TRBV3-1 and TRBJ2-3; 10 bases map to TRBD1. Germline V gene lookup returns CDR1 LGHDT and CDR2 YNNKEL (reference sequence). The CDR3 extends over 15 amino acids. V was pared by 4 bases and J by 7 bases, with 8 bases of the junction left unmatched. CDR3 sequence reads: CASSPRDRGRNTQYF. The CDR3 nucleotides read TGTGCCAGCAGCCCCCGGGACAGGGGCAGGAATACGCAGTATTTT.

CDR3 loop: CASSPSPGLAGVYTDTQYF. The CDR3 DNA reads as TGTGCCAGCAGCCCGAGTCCGGGACTAGCGGGAGTGTACACAGATACGCAGTATTTT. The chain has TRBV14 and TRBJ2-3, with TRBD2 matching 14 bases. V shed 4 bases and J 2 bases; nucleotides not matched to a gene: 11. This CDR3 contains 19 residues. Germline CDR1 reads SGHDN; CDR2 reads FVKESK. The whole variable domain, filled in from reference TRBV14 and TRBJ2-3, reads EAGVTQFPSHSVIEKGQTVTLRCDPISGHDNLYWYRRVMGKEIKFLLHFVKESKQDESGMPNNRFLAERTGGTYSTLKVQPAELEDSGVYFCASSPSPGLAGVYTDTQYFGPGTRLTVL.

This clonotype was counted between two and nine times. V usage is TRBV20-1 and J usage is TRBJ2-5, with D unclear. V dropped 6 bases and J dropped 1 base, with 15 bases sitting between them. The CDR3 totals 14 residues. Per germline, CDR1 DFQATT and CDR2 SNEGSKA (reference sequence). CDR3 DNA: TGCAGTGCCTACCTTAGACGGACCCAAGAGACCCAGTACTTC. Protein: CSAYLRRTQETQYF.

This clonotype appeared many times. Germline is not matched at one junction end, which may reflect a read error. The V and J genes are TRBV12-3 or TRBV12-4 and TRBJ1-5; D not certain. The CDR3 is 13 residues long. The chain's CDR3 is CASSLGANQPQHF. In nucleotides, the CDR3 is TGTGCCAGCAGCTTAGGAGCCAATCAGCCCCAGCATTTT.

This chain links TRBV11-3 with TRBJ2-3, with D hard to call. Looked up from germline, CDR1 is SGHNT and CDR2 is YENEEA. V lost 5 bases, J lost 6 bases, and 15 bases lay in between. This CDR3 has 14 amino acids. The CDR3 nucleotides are TGTGCCAGCAGCGCTCGACTGTCTCTGGATACGCAGTATTTT. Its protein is CASSARLSLDTQYF. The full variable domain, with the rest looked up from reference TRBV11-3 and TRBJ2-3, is EAGVVQSPRYKIIEKKQPVAFWCNPISGHNTLYWYLQNLGQGPELLIRYENEEAVDDSQLPKDRFSAERLKGVDSTLKIQPAELGDSAVYLCASSARLSLDTQYFGPGTRLTVL.

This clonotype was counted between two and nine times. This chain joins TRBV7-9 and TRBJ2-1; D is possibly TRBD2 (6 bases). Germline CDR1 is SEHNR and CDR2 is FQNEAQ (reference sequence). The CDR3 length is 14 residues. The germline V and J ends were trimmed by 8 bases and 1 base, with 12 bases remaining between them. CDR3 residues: CASEEGGSYNEQFF. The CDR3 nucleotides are TGTGCCAGCGAGGAGGGCGGGTCCTACAATGAGCAGTTCTTC.

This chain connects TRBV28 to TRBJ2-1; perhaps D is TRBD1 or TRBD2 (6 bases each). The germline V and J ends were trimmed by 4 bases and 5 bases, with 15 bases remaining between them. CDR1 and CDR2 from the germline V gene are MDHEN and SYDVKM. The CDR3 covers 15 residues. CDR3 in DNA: TGTGCCAGCAGTTCCCGGGGGCCTTCTAACAATGAGCAGTTCTTC. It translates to CASSSRGPSNNEQFF.

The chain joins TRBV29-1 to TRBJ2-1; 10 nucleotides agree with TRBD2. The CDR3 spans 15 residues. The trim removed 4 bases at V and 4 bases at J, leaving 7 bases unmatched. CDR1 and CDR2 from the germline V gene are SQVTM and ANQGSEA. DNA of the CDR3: TGCAGCGTTGGGAGGACTAGCGGACCTTACAATGAGCAGTTCTTC. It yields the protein CSVGRTSGPYNEQFF.